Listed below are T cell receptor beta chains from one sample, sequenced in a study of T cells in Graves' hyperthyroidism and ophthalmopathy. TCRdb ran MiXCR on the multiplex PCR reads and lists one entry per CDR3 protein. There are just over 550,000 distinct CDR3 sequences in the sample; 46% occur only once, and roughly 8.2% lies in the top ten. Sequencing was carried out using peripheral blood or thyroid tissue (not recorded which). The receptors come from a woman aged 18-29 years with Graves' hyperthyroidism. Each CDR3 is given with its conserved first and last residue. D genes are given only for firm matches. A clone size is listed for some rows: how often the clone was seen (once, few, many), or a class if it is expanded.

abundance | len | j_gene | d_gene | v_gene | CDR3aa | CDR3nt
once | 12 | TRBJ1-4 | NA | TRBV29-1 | CSVVWGREKLFF | TGCAGCGTGGTCTGGGGCAGGGAAAAACTGTTTTTT
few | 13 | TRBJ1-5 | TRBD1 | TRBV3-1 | CASSHKGAQPQHF | TGTGCCAGCAGCCATAAGGGGGCTCAGCCCCAGCATTTT
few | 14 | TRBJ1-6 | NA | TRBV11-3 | CASKRQGVGSPLHF | TGTGCCAGCAAAAGACAAGGCGTCGGTTCACCCCTCCACTTT
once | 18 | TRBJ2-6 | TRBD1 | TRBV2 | CASLVYDRGRTGANVLTF | TGTGCCAGCTTGGTGTATGACAGGGGGCGCACTGGGGCCAACGTCCTGACTTTC
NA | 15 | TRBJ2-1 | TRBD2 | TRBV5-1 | CASSYRTSGSWEQFF | TGCGCCAGCAGCTACCGGACTAGCGGGAGTTGGGAGCAGTTCTTC
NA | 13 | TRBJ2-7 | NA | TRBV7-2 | CASSPRLAYEQYF | TGTGCCAGCAGCCCTAGACTAGCCTACGAGCAGTACTTC
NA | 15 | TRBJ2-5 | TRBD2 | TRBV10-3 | CAISGWLAGEETQYF | TGTGCCATCAGTGGCTGGCTAGCGGGAGAAGAGACCCAGTACTTC
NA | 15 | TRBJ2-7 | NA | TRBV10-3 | CAIMDLYGGIGEQYF | TGTGCCATCATGGACCTTTATGGAGGGATCGGAGAGCAGTACTTC
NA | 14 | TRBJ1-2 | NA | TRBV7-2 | CASSLFRDMDGYTF | TGTGCCAGCAGCTTATTTCGGGACATGGATGGCTACACCTTC
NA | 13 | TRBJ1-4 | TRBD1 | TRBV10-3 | CAISEWTGGKLFF | TGTGCCATCAGTGAGTGGACAGGGGGGAAGCTGTTTTTT
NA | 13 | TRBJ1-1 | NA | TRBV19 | CASSHLLNTEAFF | TGTGCCAGTAGCCACCTCTTGAACACTGAAGCTTTCTTT
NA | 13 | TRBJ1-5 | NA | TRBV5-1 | CASSSHSNQPQHF | TGCGCCAGCAGCTCCCATAGCAATCAGCCCCAGCATTTT
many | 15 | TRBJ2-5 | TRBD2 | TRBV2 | CASRVTSVYQETQYF | TGTGCCAGCAGGGTGACTAGCGTATACCAAGAGACCCAGTACTTC
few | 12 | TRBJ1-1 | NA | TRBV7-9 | CASSLGLGEAFF | TGTGCCAGCAGCTTAGGCCTTGGTGAAGCTTTCTTT
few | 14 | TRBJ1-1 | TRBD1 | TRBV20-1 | CSAKAGGPGTEAFF | TGCAGTGCGAAAGCAGGGGGCCCTGGCACTGAAGCTTTCTTT
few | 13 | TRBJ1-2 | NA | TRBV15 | CATRGGGLVGYTF | TGTGCCACCCGTGGTGGGGGCTTAGTTGGCTACACCTTC
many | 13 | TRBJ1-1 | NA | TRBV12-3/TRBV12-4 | CASSFSEYTEAFF | TGTGCCAGCAGTTTTTCCGAGTACACTGAAGCTTTCTTT
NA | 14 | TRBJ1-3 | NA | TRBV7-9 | CASSLSRSGNTIYF | TGTGCCAGCAGCTTGAGCAGATCTGGAAACACCATATATTTT
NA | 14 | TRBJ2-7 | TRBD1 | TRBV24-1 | CATSDRDRAHEQYF | TGTGCCACCAGTGATAGGGACAGGGCTCACGAGCAGTACTTC
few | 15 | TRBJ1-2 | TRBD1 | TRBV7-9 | CASSSRGQLLYGYTF | TGTGCCAGCAGCTCCCGGGGACAGCTTCTCTATGGCTACACCTTC
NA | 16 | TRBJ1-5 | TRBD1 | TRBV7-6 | CASSRGDSYSNQPQHF | TGTGCCAGCAGCAGGGGGGACAGTTATAGCAATCAGCCCCAGCATTTT